The next 11 T cell receptor delta chains were all read from a single sample in a study of Vδ1+ human thymocytes. RNA was extracted from the cells and then reverse transcribed. CDR3 amplicons came from multiplex PCR with pooled V-gene forward and constant-region reverse primers. TCRdb re-called the multiplex PCR reads using CATT. This repertoire shows tens of thousands of delta-chain clones, about 15% found once; its top ten account for around 0.5%. Whole-study findings and limits: Highly polyclonal TRG and TRD repertoires with Gaussian CDR3 length distributions appeared in thymus.

For these receptors, no antigen is known. Source material: Vdelta1+ gamma-delta thymocytes from the thymus. Subset given: FACS-sorted CD3+ TCRalphabeta- TCRVdelta1+ TCRVdelta2- thymocytes. The receptors originated from a boy in the first two years of life who had congenital heart surgery.

This sequence joins TRDV1 and TRDJ1, with 10 bases aligning to TRDD3. Germline V gene lookup returns CDR1 TSWWSYY and CDR2 QGS. With V trimmed by 5 bases and J by 2 bases, 11 bases remained unmatched. There are 17 residues in the CDR3. The CDR3 DNA reads as TGTGCTCTTGGGAACGGGTACTGGGGGATCCCGACCGATAAACTCATCTTT. Translating gives CALGNGYWGIPTDKLIF.

This clone is medium-sized in the sample. Other DNA sequences within the sample encode an identical CDR3. The chain has TRDV2 and TRDJ1; D is uncertain. With 6 bases removed from V and 1 base from J, the gap between germline ends came to 5 bases. The CDR3 sequence is 11 residues long. CDR1 is GEAIGNYY, CDR2 EKD, per germline. CDR3 sequence: CACFSTDKLIF. The CDR3 DNA is TGTGCCTGTTTCAGCACCGATAAACTCATCTTT.

The genes are TRDV1 and TRDJ1; TRDD3 agrees at 8 bases. Looked up from germline, CDR1 is TSWWSYY and CDR2 is QGS. The CDR3 covers 23 residues. The ends lost 0 bases at V and 1 base at J; junction bases unmatched: 25. CDR3 nucleotides: TGTGCTCTTGGGGAACTCTTTCCCTTCTTAGACTGGGGGTCACCCAGGCGCACCGATAAACTCATCTTT. Protein: CALGELFPFLDWGSPRRTDKLIF.

The V gene is TRDV1, the J gene TRDJ1, with 8 bases fitting TRDD3. Germline CDR1 and CDR2: TSWWSYY and QGS. The ends lost 3 bases at V and 1 base at J; junction bases unmatched: 13. The CDR3 consists of 18 residues. The CDR3 region has the DNA TGTGCTCTTGGGGAGTACTACGTCGGACTGGGGGTCACCGATAAACTCATCTTT. It yields the protein CALGEYYVGLGVTDKLIF.

V is TRDV1 and J is TRDJ1; 8 bases fit TRDD3. The CDR3 is 21 amino acids. Germline CDR1 TSWWSYY, CDR2 QGS. V lost 4 bases, J lost 0 bases, and 22 bases stayed unmatched. CDR3 residues: CALGAPSLGRTGGSYTDKLIF. The CDR3 nucleotides read TGTGCTCTTGGGGCTCCGAGCCTGGGCCGTACTGGGGGTTCCTACACCGATAAACTCATCTTT.

The V gene is TRDV1, the J gene TRDJ1; D might be TRDD3 (6 bases). The CDR3 is made up of 19 amino acids. V was pared by 2 bases and J by 0 bases, with 22 bases between. Germline lookup yields CDR1 TSWWSYY and CDR2 QGS. This CDR3 is CALGEFGGGPFVYTDKLIF. As DNA, the CDR3 is TGTGCTCTTGGGGAATTCGGTGGGGGTCCTTTCGTTTACACCGATAAACTCATCTTT.

This rearrangement joins TRDV1 to TRDJ1; 11 bases map to TRDD3. Germline V CDR1 and CDR2: TSWWSYY, QGS. V lost 1 base to trimming and J lost 2 bases; unmatched junction nucleotides: 9. The CDR3 contains 18 residues. CDR3 residues: CALGERGYWGIVTDKLIF. The CDR3 nucleotides read TGTGCTCTTGGGGAACGTGGCTACTGGGGGATAGTTACCGATAAACTCATCTTT.

The V and J genes are TRDV1 and TRDJ1, with D unclear. V was clipped by 0 bases and J by 5 bases, with 4 bases between them. The CDR3 extends over 12 amino acids. CDR1 is TSWWSYY and CDR2 is QGS in the germline V gene. In DNA form, the CDR3 reads TGTGCTCTTGGGGAACTAGCGGATAAACTCATCTTT. This translates into CALGELADKLIF.

V and J are TRDV1 and TRDJ1; 13 positions agree with TRDD3. CDR1 TSWWSYY and CDR2 QGS come from the germline V gene. Germline trimming cut 0 bases from V and 10 bases from J; bases unmatched to any gene: 32. The CDR3 is 24 residues long. In DNA form, the CDR3 reads TGTGCTCTTGGGGAACTAGGCCCTCCTAACCTACGACCCCTCGTACTGGGGGATACGGGGTCACTCATCTTT. Protein product: CALGELGPPNLRPLVLGDTGSLIF.

This clone was detected a few times. This chain joins TRDV1 and TRDJ1; 11 bases line up with TRDD3. V lost 7 bases and J lost 3; bases outside the gene matches: 10. Germline lookup yields CDR1 TSWWSYY and CDR2 QGS. There are 16 residues in the CDR3. The CDR3 loop is CALDRAGGYPADKLIF. The CDR3, as DNA: TGTGCTCTTGATAGGGCTGGGGGATACCCGGCCGATAAACTCATCTTT.

This sequence joins TRDV2 and TRDJ3, with 8 positions matching TRDD3. J gave up 0 bases and V 6 bases, and 18 bases lay outside the gene matches. The CDR3 has 21 amino acids. CDR1 is GEAIGNYY, CDR2 EKD, per germline. CDR3 in DNA: TGTGCCTGTACCGGCTCAACTGGGGGTTACCAGGACTCCTGGGACACCCGACAGATGTTTTTC. Translating gives CACTGSTGGYQDSWDTRQMFF.